This T cell receptor (beta chain) was documented in a study of blood T cell repertoires in COVID-19. About the research overall: Material from acute and convalescent COVID-19 was sourced from the United States, Italy and Spain. Sources were T cells, B-cell-depleted T cells, or PBMCs; the material itself was cDNA or gDNA.

The germline V and J ends were trimmed by 5 bases and 7 bases, with 9 bases remaining between them. The CDR3 loop spans 11 amino acids. Per the original methods: Nucleated cell number was recorded as an estimate derived from reference gene primer amplification. Assay: immunoSEQ multiplex PCR; the TCRdb copy retains only in-frame clones and omits some. The V and J calls and clone size were taken over from that table, and D and trimming were inferred from the DNA. Of 350,000 to 450,000 clones listed, approximately 88% are singletons. The TCR sequence derives from a man aged 35 to 55 with acute or convalescent COVID-19. The sequencing sample was made of peripheral blood. J is TRBJ2-7 and V is TRBV12-3 or TRBV12-4, with no clear D. This CDR3 is CASSQSTEQYF. CDR3 DNA: TGTGCCAGCAGTCAATCGACAGAGCAGTACTTC.